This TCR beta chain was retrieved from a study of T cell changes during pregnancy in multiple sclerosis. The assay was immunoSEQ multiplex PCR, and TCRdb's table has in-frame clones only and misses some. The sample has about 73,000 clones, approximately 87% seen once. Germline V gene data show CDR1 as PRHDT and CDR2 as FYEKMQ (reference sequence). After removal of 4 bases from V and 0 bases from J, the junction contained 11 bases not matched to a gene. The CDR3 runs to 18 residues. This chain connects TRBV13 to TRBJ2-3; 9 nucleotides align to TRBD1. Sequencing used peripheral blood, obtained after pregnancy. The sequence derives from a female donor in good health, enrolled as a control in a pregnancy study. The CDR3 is CASSSPLTGGYSTDTQYF. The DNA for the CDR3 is TGTGCCAGCAGCTCCCCCCTTACAGGGGGCTATAGCACAGATACGCAGTATTTT.